The source of this T cell receptor (beta chain) is a study of PD-1 blockade in classical Hodgkin lymphoma. Exposure to brentuximab vedotin varied, and each patient had relapsed following autologous stem cell transplantation. Profiling relied on immunoSEQ multiplex PCR, and the TCRdb table lists in-frame clones only, not all of them. This table holds around 96,000 clones, approximately 80% found once. The specimen comprised peripheral blood mononuclear cells (PBMCs), sampled at baseline. This sequence originates from a human donor with classical Hodgkin lymphoma.

The CDR3 loop reads CASSLVVKNTEAFF. CDR3 nucleotides: TGTGCCAGCAGCTTAGTAGTCAAGAACACTGAAGCTTTCTTT. The chain combines TRBV11-2 with TRBJ1-1; D is undetermined. Trimming took 1 base from V and 1 from J, leaving 7 bases between them. Germline V CDR1 and CDR2: SGHAT, FQNNGV. CDR3 length equals 14 residues.